These 13 T cell receptor beta chains came from one sample sequenced in a study of T cell changes during pregnancy in multiple sclerosis. Measured with immunoSEQ multiplex PCR; TCRdb has only the in-frame clones, and not every one. The sample shows approximately 47,000 clones, 94% of them seen only once. The sample here was CD4+ T cells from peripheral blood mononuclear cells, taken in the first trimester of pregnancy. These receptors were collected from a female donor with multiple sclerosis, enrolled in a pregnancy study.

The rearrangement uses TRBV7-6 and TRBJ2-1, with 7 bases aligning to TRBD2. Trimming removed 1 base from V and 8 bases from J; junction bases left unmatched: 8. Germline V gene lookup returns CDR1 SGHVS and CDR2 FNYEAQ. This CDR3 has 15 residues. The CDR3 DNA follows: TGTGCCAGCAGCTTAGTGGGGGGGGTAGTTGATGAGCAGTTCTTC. Its protein is CASSLVGGVVDEQFF.

The CDR3 is CASSEITGVETQYF. The CDR3, as DNA: TGTGCCAGCAGTGAAATAACGGGGGTGGAGACCCAGTACTTC. This chain uses TRBV6-1 with TRBJ2-5; tentative D call: TRBD2 (6 bases). V lost 2 bases and J lost 5, with 12 bases in between. This CDR3 is built from 14 residues. CDR1 and CDR2 from the germline V gene are MNHNS and SASEGT.

The rearrangement links TRBV14 to TRBJ2-2, with D tentatively TRBD1 (6 bases). Trimming pared 1 base from V and 1 base from J, leaving 19 bases between. Germline-derived CDR1 and CDR2 are SGHDN and FVKESK. This CDR3 is 19 amino acids long. The CDR3 sequence: CASSQVQGPIFGNTGELFF. For the CDR3, the DNA is TGTGCCAGCAGCCAAGTGCAGGGGCCAATATTCGGGAACACCGGGGAGCTGTTTTTT.

The genes are TRBV5-1 and TRBJ2-5, with D tentatively TRBD2 (7 bases). Deletions cut 4 bases from V and 3 bases from J, with 25 bases between. The CDR3 extends over 18 amino acids. Germline values: CDR1 SGHRS, CDR2 YFSETQ. The CDR3 coding sequence is TGCGCCAGCAGCCGGGGCGGCGGGGGCCCAACTTCGGAAGAGACCCAGTACTTC. It encodes CASSRGGGGPTSEETQYF. The full variable domain, its missing parts supplied by reference TRBV5-1 and TRBJ2-5, is KAGVTQTPRYLIKTRGQQVTLSCSPISGHRSVSWYQQTPGQGLQFLFEYFSETQRNKGNFPGRFSGRQFSNSRSEMNVSTLELGDSALYLCASSRGGGGPTSEETQYFGPGTRLLVL.

V usage is TRBV30 and J usage is TRBJ1-1, with D uncertain. CDR3 length: 13 amino acids. CDR1 GTSNPN and CDR2 SVGIG come from the germline V gene (reference sequence). Trimming cost V 0 bases and J 1 base, with 6 bases left between them. The CDR3, as DNA: TGTGCCTGGAGTGTACAGACGAACACTGAAGCTTTCTTT. Amino acid sequence: CAWSVQTNTEAFF.

The rearrangement uses TRBV7-9 and TRBJ2-2; D is perhaps TRBD1 (5 bases). Germline V lookup: CDR1 SEHNR, CDR2 FQNEAQ (reference sequence). The V gene lost 5 bases and the J gene lost 5 bases, with 15 bases spanning the gap. This CDR3 comprises 15 residues. Here the CDR3 reads CASSEGAARTGELFF. The CDR3 DNA reads as TGTGCCAGCAGCGAAGGGGCAGCGAGGACCGGGGAGCTGTTTTTT.

This chain uses TRBV6-6 with TRBJ1-4, with TRBD1 matching 9 bases. CDR1 MNHNY and CDR2 SVGAGI come from the germline V gene (reference sequence). After removal of 5 bases from V and 7 bases from J, the junction contained 5 bases not matched to a gene. The CDR3 totals 14 residues. The CDR3 reads CASSTGTGTEKLFF. The CDR3 DNA reads as TGTGCCAGCAGTACCGGGACAGGGACTGAAAAACTGTTTTTT.

The chain couples TRBV10-2 to TRBJ2-3; 10 bases are shared with TRBD2. The germline V gene encodes CDR1 WSHSY and CDR2 SAAADI. This CDR3 is 14 amino acids long. V gave up 10 bases and J gave up 1 base; unmatched junction bases: 5. The CDR3 loop is CATTGTSGTDTQYF. The CDR3 bases are TGCGCCACTACCGGGACTAGCGGCACAGATACGCAGTATTTT.

This rearrangement joins TRBV14 to TRBJ1-1; 7 nucleotides align to TRBD1. From germline, CDR1 is SGHDN and CDR2 FVKESK. The J segment lost 5 bases and the V segment lost 6 bases, leaving 9 bases of the junction unmatched. CDR3 length equals 14 residues. The CDR3 protein is CASRARQGWTEAFF. CDR3 DNA: TGTGCCAGCAGGGCGAGACAGGGATGGACTGAAGCTTTCTTT.

The CDR3 protein is CASSRDRGGGNQPQHF. CDR3 sequence (DNA): TGTGCCAGCAGTCGCGACAGGGGCGGTGGCAATCAGCCCCAGCATTTT. V and J are TRBV2 and TRBJ1-5; 8 nucleotides line up with TRBD1. Germline assignment: CDR1 SNHLY and CDR2 FYNNEI. This CDR3 spans 16 amino acids. J gave up 2 bases and V 5 bases, and 8 bases lay outside the gene matches. Looking up the rest from reference TRBV2 and TRBJ1-5 gives the full variable domain: EPEVTQTPSHQVTQMGQEVILRCVPISNHLYFYWYRQILGQKVEFLVSFYNNEISEKSEIFDDQFSVERPDGSNFTLKIRSTKLEDSAMYFCASSRDRGGGNQPQHFGDGTRLSIL.

The CDR3 coding sequence is TGTGCCAGCAGTTCCCCGGGGTTACCCACAGATACGCAGTATTTT. The encoded protein is CASSSPGLPTDTQYF. The chain links TRBV27 to TRBJ2-3; TRBD2 might be the D (5 bases). The germline CDR1 and CDR2 sequences are MNHEY and SMNVEV (reference sequence). The CDR3 covers 15 residues. V was pared by 4 bases and J by 2 bases, with 13 bases between.

Concerning this clone: Because the CDR3's place on the DNA is in doubt, the DNA is left out and the CDR3 is given as listed by TCRdb. This chain connects TRBV27 to TRBJ1-5. Termini included, the CDR3 measures 12 amino acids. Germline V gene data show CDR1 as MNHEY and CDR2 as SMNVEV (reference sequence). The CDR3 region is CASSTSGQPQHF.

V gene TRBV29-1 combines with J gene TRBJ1-1; D is ambiguous. The germline V gene encodes CDR1 SQVTM and CDR2 ANQGSEA. The CDR3 runs to 13 residues. The V end lost 8 bases, the J end lost 0 bases, and 13 bases lay between the germline ends. The CDR3 sequence is CSSEPKLNTEAFF. The DNA of the CDR3 is TGCAGCTCCGAGCCCAAGTTGAACACTGAAGCTTTCTTT.